The 12 T cell receptor beta chains in this list originate from one sample, sequenced in a study of regulatory T cells in long-lasting Graves disease (dated by TCRdb to 2020 to 2023). The label giving this sample's time point can be read as: newly diagnosed GD, antithyroid drugs for less than 3 months. For both TCR sequencing and RNA sequencing, RNA was extracted from PBMCs in TRIzol. Libraries were prepared through multiplex PCR. This sample was sequenced with an Illumina HiSeq 4000. CDR3 regions were amplified by Arm-PCR with iRepertoire HTBI primers to construct TCR beta libraries. TCRdb reworked the public reads: Q25 trimming with fastp, MiXCR clone assembly, productive beta chains retained. Rows are combined by CDR3 protein, so each entry shows the most common genes and DNA. This sample holds 520,000 or so distinct CDR3 sequences; around 12% were observed only once. Of the sample, about 8.3% falls within the top ten clones.

These records were also assigned to another study, of T cells in Graves' hyperthyroidism and ophthalmopathy.

The sample in question was peripheral blood mononuclear cells (PBMCs), obtained at new diagnosis, from a patient treated with antithyroid drugs. The receptor set was obtained from a woman aged 25-40 years with Graves disease. Donor details come from another sample of the same person, matched by shared clones.

Many counts were recorded for this clonotype. The gene calls are TRBV20-1 and TRBJ1-1; the D is unclear. V was clipped by 3 bases and J by 1 base, with 6 bases between them. The CDR3 length is 12 residues. Germline-derived CDR1 and CDR2 are DFQATT and SNEGSKA (reference sequence). The CDR3 spells CSARGTNTEAFF. The CDR3 DNA sequence: TGCAGTGCTAGGGGTACGAACACTGAAGCTTTCTTT.

This clonotype was observed a few times. This chain connects TRBV7-9 to TRBJ2-5; TRBD2 matches at 9 bases. V was pared by 5 bases and J by 5 bases, with 12 bases of the junction left unmatched. The length of the CDR3 is 16 residues. Germline values: CDR1 SEHNR, CDR2 FQNEAQ (reference sequence). CDR3 amino acids: CASSPKMREGTETQYF. CDR3 in DNA: TGTGCCAGCAGCCCTAAAATGCGGGAGGGCACGGAGACCCAGTACTTC.

J is TRBJ1-1 and V is TRBV29-1; D is undetermined. The CDR3 sequence is 12 residues long. Trimming pared 8 bases from V and 8 bases from J, leaving 18 bases between. Germline V gives CDR1 SQVTM, CDR2 ANQGSEA. The DNA for the CDR3 is TGCAGCACCTATCAGGCCGGCAGAGAAGCTTTCTTT. Its protein product is CSTYQAGREAFF.

Regarding this clonotype: A single base separates this from a much larger clone, so it may be a read error. The chain employs TRBV20-1 and TRBJ2-3, with D possibly matching TRBD2 (5 bases). The CDR3 length is 14 residues. V was cut by 4 bases and J by 0 bases, with 11 bases left in between. Germline V gene lookup returns CDR1 DFQATT and CDR2 SNEGSKA (reference sequence). The CDR3 DNA reads TGCAGTGCTATCTTTGGCGGGAGCACAGATACGCAGTATTTT. This encodes CSAIFGGSTDTQYF.

This sequence joins TRBV30 and TRBJ2-4; 8 bases line up with TRBD2. The CDR3 runs to 16 residues. CDR1 is GTSNPN and CDR2 is SVGIG in the germline V gene (reference sequence). The junction had 5 bases not matched to a gene; V was cut back by 1 base and J by 0 bases. This CDR3 reads CAWSGVAGLAKNIQYF. CDR3 coding DNA: TGTGCCTGGAGTGGGGTAGCGGGGCTAGCCAAAAACATTCAGTACTTC.

This clonotype was detected only a few times. This sequence joins TRBV29-1 and TRBJ1-1; TRBD1 aligns across 8 bases. The germline V gene encodes CDR1 SQVTM and CDR2 ANQGSEA. V lost 3 bases and J lost 1; bases outside the gene matches: 4. The CDR3 is 14 amino acids. CDR3 loop: CSVENRGRNTEAFF. The CDR3 region has the DNA TGCAGCGTTGAGAACAGGGGGAGGAACACTGAAGCTTTCTTT. Complete variable domain (other parts from reference TRBV29-1 and TRBJ1-1): SAVISQKPSRDICQRGTSLTIQCQVDSQVTMMFWYRQQPGQSLTLIATANQGSEATYESGFVIDKFPISRPNLTFSTLTVSNMSPEDSSIYLCSVENRGRNTEAFFGQGTRLTVV.

This clonotype was seen ten or more times. The V and J genes are TRBV10-2 and TRBJ1-1; 9 bases fit TRBD1. The V gene's germline CDR1 is WSHSY and CDR2 SAAADI. The CDR3 length is 14 residues. V shed 8 bases, J shed 7 bases, and the junction held 11 bases outside the gene matches. The CDR3 DNA reads TGCGCCAGCGAGAGGGGGACAGGGCTCGGTGAAGCTTTCTTT. Translating gives CASERGTGLGEAFF.

The V call is TRBV9, the J call TRBJ1-2, with D possibly being TRBD1 (6 bases). The germline V gene has CDR1 SGDLS and CDR2 YYNGEE. V lost 2 bases, J lost 0 bases, and 11 bases lay in between. This CDR3 has 15 amino acids. CDR3 residues: CASSVSRGSNYGYTF. CDR3 coding DNA: TGTGCCAGCAGCGTCTCCAGGGGATCTAACTATGGCTACACCTTC.

This sequence joins TRBV19 and TRBJ2-5; possible D gene TRBD2, 5 bases. Germline-derived CDR1 and CDR2 are LNHDA and SQIVND (reference sequence). This CDR3 has 17 amino acids. Trimming shortened V by 7 bases and J by 5 bases, and 26 bases separated the two germline ends. The CDR3 spells CASTPFASTRRGETQYF. For the CDR3, the DNA is TGTGCCAGTACCCCATTTGCTTCTACACGGCGCGGGGAGACCCAGTACTTC.

Concerning this clonotype: This may be a read error, as it is one base from a much larger clone. V usage is TRBV6-1 and J usage is TRBJ2-1, with 12 bases aligning to TRBD2. This CDR3 is 15 amino acids long. The germline V gene has CDR1 MNHNS and CDR2 SASEGT. The CDR3 DNA reads TGTGCCAGCAGTCGACTAGCGGGAGAGCGTAATGAGCGGTTCTTC. The encoded protein is CASSRLAGERNERFF.

This sequence joins TRBV20-1 and TRBJ2-2; 10 nucleotides match TRBD1. Germline CDR1 DFQATT, CDR2 SNEGSKA (reference sequence). The CDR3 has 16 amino acids. The V segment lost 1 base and the J segment 3 bases; nucleotides outside the gene matches: 5. The CDR3: CSARGPGQGYTGELFF. DNA of the CDR3: TGCAGTGCTAGAGGTCCGGGACAGGGGTACACCGGGGAGCTGTTTTTT.

This clonotype was found many times. The V call is TRBV12-3 or TRBV12-4, the J call TRBJ2-3; D perhaps matches TRBD2 (5 bases). This CDR3 is 13 amino acids long. Trimming took 6 bases from V and 6 from J, leaving 13 bases between them. The chain's CDR3 is CASREGHRDTQYF. CDR3 coding DNA: TGTGCCAGCAGAGAGGGCCATAGGGATACGCAGTATTTT.